The TCR beta chain described here comes from a study of cytomegalovirus exposure and HLA in healthy donors. This CDR3 is built from 17 residues. Per germline, CDR1 LNHDA and CDR2 SQIVND (reference sequence). Trimming pared 1 base from V and 1 base from J, leaving 14 bases between. PCR used 60 Vbeta primers and 13 Jbeta primers. Profiling relied on immunoSEQ multiplex PCR, and the TCRdb table lists in-frame clones only, not all of them. The repertoire holds 150,000 to 200,000 clones, with roughly 84% as singletons. The table lists this clone with a count of one. Input material: PBMCs. This clonotype was obtained from a boy younger than 18 in good health and CMV-seronegative. The chain carries TRBV19 and TRBJ2-1; weak D call: TRBD2 (5 bases). The DNA of the CDR3 is TGTGCCAGTAGTATAGTTGGGATTCCGGGGTCCTACAATGAGCAGTTCTTC. Amino acid sequence: CASSIVGIPGSYNEQFF.